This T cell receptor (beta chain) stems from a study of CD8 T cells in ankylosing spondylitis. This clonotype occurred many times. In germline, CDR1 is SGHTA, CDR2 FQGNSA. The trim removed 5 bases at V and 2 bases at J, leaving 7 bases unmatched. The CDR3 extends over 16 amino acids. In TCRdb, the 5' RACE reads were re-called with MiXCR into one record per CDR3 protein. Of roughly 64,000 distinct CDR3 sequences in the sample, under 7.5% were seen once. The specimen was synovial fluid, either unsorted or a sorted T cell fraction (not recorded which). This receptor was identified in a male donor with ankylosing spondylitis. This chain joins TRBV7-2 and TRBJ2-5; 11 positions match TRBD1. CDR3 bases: TGTGCCAGCAGCGCCCGCTGGGACAGGGGGCAAGAGACCCAGTACTTC. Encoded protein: CASSARWDRGQETQYF.